This T cell receptor beta chain was found in a study of T-cell reconstitution after alpha-beta-depleted transplantation in children. The library targeted TCRbeta and was prepared with unique molecular identifiers. One entry per CDR3 protein, called by TCRdb with MiXCR from the PCR reads. This table holds about 980,000 distinct CDR3 sequences, around 30% found once. Study-level results: Several hundred graft clones that had expanded were reportedly the source of alpha-beta T cells about two months after transplant. T-cell counts and diversity at one year following transplant were attributed mainly to newly produced T cells. In some patients, recipient T cells and intrathymic progenitors surviving conditioning explained high day-60 diversity.

With respect to this clonotype: Its antigen is unidentified.

Germline CDR1 reads DFQATT; CDR2 reads SNEGSKA (reference sequence). V lost 3 bases to trimming and J lost 7 bases; unmatched junction nucleotides: 18. CDR3 length: 17 residues. The clonotype comes from a boy less than two years old who had a stem cell transplant for SCID, so the T cells may come from the graft donor. The source material was PBMCs, mostly from graft donor cells, sampled 360 days after TCRalphabeta/CD19-depleted stem cell transplant. V usage is TRBV20-1 and J usage is TRBJ2-3, with TRBD2 matching over 8 bases. CDR3 loop: CSASPTRGSGARYTQYF. CDR3 in DNA: TGCAGTGCTAGTCCCACGAGGGGTAGCGGGGCCCGATATACGCAGTATTTT.